These 10 T cell receptor beta chains were sequenced from one sample in a study of blood T cell repertoires in COVID-19. Generated by immunoSEQ multiplex PCR, the TCRdb table keeps only in-frame clones and is missing some. The data show about 70,000 clones, 70% to 90% seen once. The material sequenced was peripheral blood. Source of these receptors: a human donor in a cohort sampled during active COVID-19.

V usage is TRBV7-2 and J usage is TRBJ2-5; 7 positions agree with TRBD1. V shed 4 bases, J shed 2 bases, and the junction held 4 bases outside the gene matches. This CDR3 has 14 residues. CDR1 is SGHTA, CDR2 FQGNSA, per germline. This CDR3 reads CASSYDRVQETQYF. CDR3 nucleotides: TGTGCCAGCAGCTACGACAGGGTTCAAGAGACCCAGTACTTC.

This clone counts as medium-sized. This chain joins TRBV7-6 and TRBJ1-2; possible D gene TRBD1, 6 bases. CDR3 length: 16 residues. V was shortened by 5 bases and J by 4 bases, with 20 bases between the two germline ends. The germline CDR1 and CDR2 sequences are SGHVS and FNYEAQ. The CDR3 protein is CASSNAATEDSYGYTF. CDR3 in DNA: TGTGCCAGCAGCAATGCCGCTACGGAGGACAGCTATGGCTACACCTTC.

The V call is TRBV19, the J call TRBJ1-2, with D maybe TRBD1 (6 bases). Per the germline V gene, CDR1 is LNHDA and CDR2 is SQIVND (reference sequence). The V and J ends lost 0 bases and 4 bases respectively, with 18 bases between them. CDR3 length: 17 residues. CDR3 loop: CASSIDPDWDTAYGYTF. In DNA, the CDR3 is TGTGCCAGTAGTATAGACCCCGATTGGGACACGGCCTATGGCTACACCTTC.

This sequence joins TRBV7-9 and TRBJ2-5; no clear D gene. The CDR3 runs 14 residues. Trimming stripped 3 bases from V and 8 bases from J, with 16 bases between. Per germline, CDR1 SEHNR and CDR2 FQNEAQ (reference sequence). CDR3 region: CASSLGHGSRTQYF. The CDR3 coding sequence is TGTGCCAGCAGCTTGGGCCACGGTTCGCGAACCCAGTACTTC.

The chain combines TRBV7-2 with TRBJ2-5; 12 positions match TRBD2. V lost 7 bases, J lost 0 bases, and 3 bases stayed unmatched. Germline CDR1 SGHTA, CDR2 FQGNSA. This CDR3 is built from 15 residues. In DNA form, the CDR3 reads TGTGCCAGCATAACTAGCGGGGGGTACCAAGAGACCCAGTACTTC. It is translated as CASITSGGYQETQYF.

A single count supports this clone. The chain is built from TRBV5-4 and TRBJ1-2, with 7 bases identical to TRBD1. Germline V lookup: CDR1 SGHNT, CDR2 YYREEE (reference sequence). V trimming: 0 bases; J trimming: 4 bases; junction bases outside the gene matches: 3. The CDR3 runs 14 residues. The CDR3 region is CASSLAGGIYGYTF. CDR3 DNA sequence: TGTGCCAGCAGCTTGGCAGGGGGTATCTATGGCTACACCTTC.

The chain joins TRBV2 to TRBJ1-2, with no clear D. The V gene lost 6 bases and the J gene lost 4 bases, with 18 bases spanning the gap. This CDR3 region has 15 residues. Germline values: CDR1 SNHLY, CDR2 FYNNEI. The CDR3 DNA reads TGTGCCAGCAGACCGGACTTATTGCATGGCTATGGCTACACCTTC. This sequence encodes CASRPDLLHGYGYTF.

The V gene is TRBV7-2, the J gene TRBJ1-5; 8 positions agree with TRBD1. The CDR3 has 15 amino acids. Unmatched junction bases numbered 7, after V lost 5 bases and J lost 4 bases. Germline CDR1 reads SGHTA; CDR2 reads FQGNSA. CDR3 region: CASSQGAGPNQPQHF. DNA for the CDR3: TGTGCCAGCAGCCAGGGGGCGGGCCCTAATCAGCCCCAGCATTTT.

The rearrangement joins TRBV5-4 to TRBJ2-2; 8 bases agree with TRBD2. The trim removed 0 bases at V and 7 bases at J, leaving 11 bases unmatched. The CDR3 spans 17 residues. The germline gives CDR1 SGHNT, CDR2 YYREEE (reference sequence). CDR3 protein: CASSLGFTSGSGGELFF. CDR3 bases: TGTGCCAGCAGCTTGGGTTTTACTAGCGGCTCGGGCGGGGAGCTGTTTTTT.

The V gene is TRBV3-1 (or the pseudogene TRBV3-2), the J gene TRBJ2-1; 10 nucleotides line up with TRBD2. The germline V gene encodes CDR1 LGHDT and CDR2 YNNKEL (reference sequence). This CDR3 contains 15 residues. V was clipped by 4 bases and J by 3 bases; unmatched bases: 3. The CDR3 region has the DNA TGTGCCAGCAGCCTTAGCGGGGGGAACTACAATGAGCAGTTCTTC. Amino acids: CASSLSGGNYNEQFF.